The 30 T cell receptor beta chains reported below all come from one sample, sequenced in a study of cytomegalovirus exposure and HLA in healthy donors. Libraries were prepared by immunoSEQ multiplex PCR; TCRdb keeps only in-frame clonotypes and omits some of them. The repertoire holds about 110,000 clones, with 90% to 97% as singletons. Source material: PBMCs. These receptors were obtained from a woman between 18 and 29 years old in good health and CMV-seronegative.

The chain uses TRBV18 and TRBJ1-1, with no clear D. Trimming took 2 bases from V and 3 from J, leaving 13 bases between them. Germline values: CDR1 KGHSH, CDR2 LQKENI. CDR3 length: 15 amino acids. The DNA of the CDR3 is TGTGCCAGCTCACCAGCACGGCTCCGGGACACTGAAGCTTTCTTT. This codes for CASSPARLRDTEAFF.

The chain links TRBV2 to TRBJ2-2, with D maybe TRBD1 (6 bases). This CDR3 contains 15 residues. Germline V gives CDR1 SNHLY, CDR2 FYNNEI. Trimming removed 7 bases at V and 1 base at J, with 13 bases between. CDR3: CASKESTGNTGELFF. The CDR3 DNA sequence: TGTGCCAGCAAGGAGTCGACAGGGAACACCGGGGAGCTGTTTTTT.

The chain uses TRBV7-2 and TRBJ1-5; the D is unclear. This CDR3 region has 14 residues. V shed 1 base and J shed 4 bases, with 8 bases lying between them. CDR1 SGHTA and CDR2 FQGNSA come from the germline V gene. The CDR3 DNA reads TGTGCCAGCAGCTTAGGCGCGGGAAATCAGCCCCAGCATTTT. Protein product: CASSLGAGNQPQHF.

The chain carries TRBV25-1 and TRBJ1-4; D remains unclear. The CDR3 extends over 14 amino acids. Germline values: CDR1 MGHDK, CDR2 SYGVNS. Trimming removed 5 bases at V and 5 bases at J, with 12 bases between. The CDR3 protein is CASSPLEWNEKLFF. CDR3 nucleotides: TGTGCCAGCAGTCCTCTCGAGTGGAATGAAAAACTGTTTTTT.

This chain uses TRBV28 with TRBJ1-5, with D hard to call. CDR3 length: 16 residues. Germline loops: CDR1 MDHEN, CDR2 SYDVKM. Between the trimmed V and J ends, which lost 6 bases and 0 bases, there was a span of 15 bases. The CDR3 here is CASSLISGYSNQPQHF. The CDR3 region has the DNA TGTGCCAGCAGCTTGATTAGCGGGTATAGCAATCAGCCCCAGCATTTT.

V usage is TRBV28 and J usage is TRBJ2-5; the match to TRBD2 covers 8 bases. J lost 4 bases, V lost 5 bases, and 12 bases had no gene match. Per germline, CDR1 MDHEN and CDR2 SYDVKM. The length of the CDR3 is 16 residues. The CDR3 here is CASSPYGGGRGETQYF. CDR3 DNA: TGTGCCAGCAGTCCCTACGGGGGGGGGAGGGGAGAGACCCAGTACTTC. Full variable domain (remainder filled in from reference TRBV28 and TRBJ2-5): DVKVTQSSRYLVKRTGEKVFLECVQDMDHENMFWYRQDPGLGLRLIYFSYDVKMKEKGDIPEGYSVSREKKERFSLILESASTNQTSMYLCASSPYGGGRGETQYFGPGTRLLVL.

The chain carries TRBV7-9 and TRBJ1-2, with D unclear. Germline V gene lookup returns CDR1 SEHNR and CDR2 FQNEAQ (reference sequence). V gave up 5 bases and J gave up 4 bases, with 8 bases separating them. The length of the CDR3 is 12 residues. CDR3 residues: CASSHEAYGYTF. In DNA, the CDR3 is TGTGCCAGCAGCCACGAGGCCTATGGCTACACCTTC.

The chain couples TRBV30 to TRBJ2-7; tentative D call: TRBD1 (7 bases). Germline V gene data show CDR1 as GTSNPN and CDR2 as SVGIG (reference sequence). The CDR3 loop spans 14 amino acids. Trimming pared 3 bases from V and 6 bases from J, leaving 18 bases between. CDR3 protein: CAWSEDYRGGEQYF. CDR3 DNA sequence: TGTGCCTGGAGCGAAGACTACAGGGGAGGCGAGCAGTACTTC.

This chain links TRBV5-8 with TRBJ1-4, with unresolved D. The CDR3 extends over 16 amino acids. V lost 0 bases and J 0 bases, leaving 9 bases between the germline ends. CDR1 is SGHTS, CDR2 YDEGEE, per germline. The CDR3 nucleotides are TGTGCCAGCAGCTTGGTAGAGATTCCAACTAATGAAAAACTGTTTTTT. Its protein is CASSLVEIPTNEKLFF.

The CDR3, as DNA: TGTGCCAGCTCACCACAACTAGCGGTCTACAATGAGCAGTTCTTC. Translating it yields CASSPQLAVYNEQFF. The genes are TRBV18 and TRBJ2-1, with 8 bases aligning to TRBD2. The trim removed 1 base at V and 3 bases at J, leaving 2 bases unmatched. The CDR3 covers 15 residues. CDR1 is KGHSH and CDR2 is LQKENI in the germline V gene.

The V gene is TRBV18, the J gene TRBJ2-1; weak D call: TRBD2 (7 bases). Trimming cost V 8 bases and J 9 bases, with 23 bases left between them. CDR1 and CDR2 (germline): KGHSH, LQKENI. The CDR3 runs to 15 residues. Here the CDR3 reads CASLNQGPGEGEQFF. Here the CDR3 DNA reads TGTGCCAGCCTTAACCAGGGTCCAGGGGAGGGTGAGCAGTTCTTC.

The chain recombines TRBV7-2 with TRBJ2-3; 8 bases fit TRBD2. The CDR3 spans 19 residues. V dropped 5 bases and J dropped 0; count of bases not matched to a gene: 16. Germline V gene lookup returns CDR1 SGHTA and CDR2 FQGNSA. In DNA, the CDR3 is TGTGCCAGCAGCCCCCGGTCCTCCCGCGGGGGGATTAGCACAGATACGCAGTATTTT. This codes for CASSPRSSRGGISTDTQYF.

J is TRBJ2-7 and V is TRBV5-1, with unresolved D. Germline CDR1 and CDR2: SGHRS and YFSETQ. V lost 4 bases and J 3 bases, leaving 11 bases between the germline ends. CDR3 length: 13 residues. The CDR3 nucleotides read TGCGCCAGCAGCAGCCTGAGCCTCTACGAGCAGTACTTC. Translating it yields CASSSLSLYEQYF.

The chain recombines TRBV11-2 with TRBJ1-6; 8 bases match TRBD1. Germline CDR1 reads SGHAT; CDR2 reads FQNNGV. CDR3 length equals 15 residues. V shed 4 bases, J shed 5 bases, and the junction held 4 bases outside the gene matches. The CDR3 spells CASSSMGQDNSPLHF. CDR3 bases: TGTGCCAGCAGCTCAATGGGACAGGATAATTCACCCCTCCACTTT.

The chain combines TRBV2 with TRBJ2-7; no firm D call. The CDR3 consists of 13 residues. With 2 bases removed from V and 5 bases from J, the gap between germline ends came to 10 bases. Germline loops: CDR1 SNHLY, CDR2 FYNNEI. CDR3 sequence reads: CASSETSKNEQYF. The DNA of the CDR3 is TGTGCCAGCAGTGAAACTTCTAAGAACGAGCAGTACTTC.

This chain connects TRBV6-1 to TRBJ2-7; tentative D call: TRBD1 (5 bases). The CDR3 sequence is 14 residues long. CDR1 is MNHNS, CDR2 SASEGT, per germline. The germline V and J ends were trimmed by 1 base and 3 bases, with 10 bases remaining between them. CDR3 region: CASSEGTKNYEQYF. CDR3 nucleotides: TGTGCCAGCAGTGAAGGGACAAAAAACTACGAGCAGTACTTC.

This chain joins TRBV28 and TRBJ1-3, with a possible D match to TRBD1 (6 bases). V was pared by 6 bases and J by 0 bases, with 9 bases between. Germline CDR1 is MDHEN and CDR2 is SYDVKM. The CDR3 is 14 residues long. This CDR3 is CASRWDNSGNTIYF. The CDR3, as DNA: TGTGCCAGCAGGTGGGACAACTCTGGAAACACCATATATTTT.

This rearrangement joins TRBV5-4 to TRBJ1-1; 8 bases fit TRBD1. Germline lookup yields CDR1 SGHNT and CDR2 YYREEE (reference sequence). The CDR3 consists of 13 residues. The V segment lost 3 bases and the J segment 5 bases; nucleotides outside the gene matches: 3. The CDR3, as DNA: TGTGCCAGCAGCTCGAACAGGGGGACTGAAGCTTTCTTT. This gives the protein CASSSNRGTEAFF.

This chain joins TRBV28 and TRBJ1-3; 9 positions agree with TRBD1. Germline V gene data show CDR1 as MDHEN and CDR2 as SYDVKM. The CDR3 consists of 16 residues. Trimming removed 5 bases from V and 4 bases from J; junction bases left unmatched: 9. For the CDR3, the DNA is TGTGCCAGCAGTACAACCGGGACAGGGAAAGGAAACACCATATATTTT. It specifies CASSTTGTGKGNTIYF.

The V and J genes are TRBV28 and TRBJ1-1; the D is unclear. The ends were cut back, 5 bases at V and 4 bases at J, with 20 bases in the middle. Germline assignment: CDR1 MDHEN and CDR2 SYDVKM. The CDR3 runs 16 residues. This CDR3 is CASSRSGVGLSTEAFF. CDR3 in DNA: TGTGCCAGCAGTAGAAGCGGTGTGGGTCTGAGCACTGAAGCTTTCTTT.

This sequence joins TRBV28 and TRBJ1-2; 8 bases agree with TRBD1. The CDR3 spans 17 residues. The V gene end was trimmed by 6 bases and the J gene end by 6 bases; junction bases not matched to a gene: 18. The germline gives CDR1 MDHEN, CDR2 SYDVKM. The CDR3 DNA sequence: TGTGCCAGCAGGGGTACGGGACAGGCCCCTTTGGTGGATGGCTACACCTTC. It yields the protein CASRGTGQAPLVDGYTF.

The chain employs TRBV28 and TRBJ2-7; possible D gene TRBD1, 6 bases. Germline V gene sequence: CDR1 MDHEN, CDR2 SYDVKM. The CDR3 spans 14 residues. V lost 0 bases and J 3 bases, leaving 9 bases between the germline ends. CDR3 loop: CASSLWEQGYEQYF. In nucleotides, the CDR3 is TGTGCCAGCAGTTTATGGGAACAGGGCTACGAGCAGTACTTC.

The V gene is TRBV6-1, the J gene TRBJ1-3; no clear D. The V and J ends lost 6 bases and 4 bases respectively, with 7 bases between them. Germline V gives CDR1 MNHNS, CDR2 SASEGT. The CDR3 is 12 amino acids. The CDR3 DNA is TGTGCCAGCAGCGGGGTGGGAAACACCATATATTTT. It translates to CASSGVGNTIYF.

CDR3 region: CASSPQSGNYGYTF. CDR3 bases: TGTGCCAGCTCACCACAGTCAGGGAACTATGGCTACACCTTC. The rearrangement links TRBV18 to TRBJ1-2, with a possible D match to TRBD1 (5 bases). The CDR3 is 14 residues long. Trimming took off 1 base at V and 2 bases at J, with 8 bases between the two ends. Germline CDR1 and CDR2: KGHSH and LQKENI.

The chain recombines TRBV9 with TRBJ2-2, with 8 bases lining up with TRBD2. The CDR3 is 15 amino acids. From germline, CDR1 is SGDLS and CDR2 YYNGEE. The V gene end was trimmed by 3 bases and the J gene end by 6 bases; junction bases not matched to a gene: 7. CDR3 loop: CASSASGGRAGELFF. DNA of the CDR3: TGTGCCAGCAGCGCGAGCGGGGGAAGGGCCGGGGAGCTGTTTTTT.

J is TRBJ2-5 and V is TRBV29-1; 8 bases line up with TRBD2. V shed 4 bases, J shed 3 bases, and the junction held 4 bases outside the gene matches. The CDR3 loop spans 13 amino acids. Germline lookup yields CDR1 SQVTM and CDR2 ANQGSEA. This CDR3 reads CSVGSGGEETQYF. The CDR3 DNA follows: TGCAGCGTTGGAAGCGGGGGAGAAGAGACCCAGTACTTC.

In this sample, this clone turned up once. The chain carries TRBV4-1 and TRBJ2-1; TRBD1 agrees at 7 bases. V trimming: 4 bases; J trimming: 2 bases; junction bases outside the gene matches: 8. Germline V gene sequence: CDR1 MGHRA, CDR2 YSYEKL. CDR3 size: 16 residues. The CDR3 here is CASSPQTGTAYNEQFF. As DNA, the CDR3 is TGCGCCAGCAGCCCACAAACCGGGACAGCCTACAATGAGCAGTTCTTC.

CDR3 in amino acids: CASSPTGSREAFF. CDR3 nucleotides: TGCGCCAGCAGCCCGACAGGGTCTCGCGAAGCTTTCTTT. This chain uses TRBV4-1 with TRBJ1-1, with 7 nucleotides matching TRBD1. Germline lookup yields CDR1 MGHRA and CDR2 YSYEKL. V gave up 4 bases and J gave up 8 bases; unmatched junction bases: 7. This CDR3 comprises 13 residues.

The chain is built from TRBV6-5 and TRBJ2-3; the D gene is possibly TRBD1 (6 bases). CDR1 is MNHEY, CDR2 SVGAGI, per germline. This CDR3 spans 12 amino acids. The germline V and J ends were trimmed by 6 bases and 6 bases, with 10 bases remaining between them. CDR3 sequence reads: CASSLQGDTQYF. For the CDR3, the DNA is TGTGCCAGCAGCCTACAGGGCGATACGCAGTATTTT.

The V gene is TRBV28, the J gene TRBJ1-5; D unresolved. Germline V gene lookup returns CDR1 MDHEN and CDR2 SYDVKM. There are 18 residues in the CDR3. With 5 bases removed from V and 0 bases from J, the gap between germline ends came to 20 bases. The DNA for the CDR3 is TGTGCCAGCAGTCCCCGAACCTATACAGATTATAGCAATCAGCCCCAGCATTTT. Its protein product is CASSPRTYTDYSNQPQHF.